This entry describes one TCR beta chain. In assigning cohorts, the study relied on participant-reported clinical history. Authors' processing steps: Nucleated cell counts were estimated from reference gene primer amplification. The protocol was immunoSEQ multiplex PCR, while the TCRdb copy is restricted to in-frame clones and leaves out a portion. V and J calls and clone size are given by that table; D and trimming were obtained from the DNA. The profile covers more than 250,000 clones, with 88% appearing a single time and 1% to 1.5% taken by the ten largest. The data originate from a study of blood T cell repertoires in COVID-19. Study as a whole: Samples representing acute and convalescent COVID-19 were sourced from the United States, Italy and Spain. In each case, the material was cDNA or gDNA derived from T cells, B-cell-depleted T cells, or PBMCs.

V lost 1 base, J lost 0 bases, and 7 bases lay in between. The CDR3 is made up of 15 amino acids. Germline values: CDR1 MNHNS, CDR2 SASEGT. The source material was PBMCs or T cells enriched from blood (not recorded which). The sequence was obtained from a woman aged 35 to 49 with acute COVID-19. The V call is TRBV6-1, the J call TRBJ2-1; D is ambiguous. CDR3: CASSEVPSSYNEQFF. The CDR3 region has the DNA TGTGCCAGCAGTGAAGTCCCGAGCTCCTACAATGAGCAGTTCTTC.